This section outlines one TCR beta chain sequence together with its context. It lacks a known antigen. No qualities accompany the bases; no much larger clone lies one base away. This sample is drawn from a study of shared clonotypes between healthy human individuals (TCRdb year 2020). A note on the overall study: Three men and a couple of women, aged 18 to 49 years, made up the cohort. Per donor, three plates each were used for CD4 naive and CD4 memory, two for CD8 naive, and one for CD8 memory. To estimate repertoire size and how much clonotype sharing occurs between individuals, the study deeply sequenced the blood TCR repertoires of roughly 5 healthy adults. Different laboratories and diverse techniques were used to prepare libraries and sequence TCR repertoires, to increase sequencing depth and limit assay-specific biases. Each donor's leukapheresis produced roughly between about 0.85 and 10 billion PBMCs. General findings and caveats noted by the study authors: Sampling was restricted to blood, and TCR repertoires in tissue are likely to differ from TCR repertoires in blood. Pairwise subsampling indicated that sequencing depth was expected to affect the degree of clonotype sharing among donors. Estimated clonotype richness was generally larger for naive than for memory subsets. Because the study included only a small number of donors, the genetic and exposure-history diversity represented was limited. Sharing across several donors was observed for about 5% of naive CD4, less than 4% of naive CD8, over 2% of memory CD4, and about 0.38% of memory CD8 clonotypes. Higher generation probabilities were observed for clonotypes shared by all four sorted-subset donors than for non-shared clonotypes. Rarefaction of sorted-subset datasets indicated incomplete sequencing despite the large sequencing depth.

Using the deep immunoSEQ assay, TCR CDR3 regions were amplified from genomic DNA by multiplex PCR. Extracted genomic DNA from each cell subset was spread evenly across all wells of several immunoSEQ 96-well plates, with each plate serving as a replicate. For sorted subsets, 150 to 200 ng genomic DNA, equal to some 30,000 T cell genomes, was loaded into each replicate PCR. The purified libraries were quantified using a Qubit 3.0 fluorometer, sized with a Bioanalyzer 2100, and then quantified again using the KAPA Library Quantification kit. Every immunoSEQ 96-well plate was sequenced on a separate single-read 150-cycle Illumina NextSeq 550 flow cell. As for how the authors treated the data: Because the immunoSEQ output held only junctional sequences and lacked quality scores, the filtering could not match the filtering applied to full-length reads. To assign V/J genes and CDR3, sequences were annotated against IMGT germline references using PyIR, a Python wrapper for IgBLAST v1.9. Reads were removed for weak V/J assignments (E-value above 1e-6), missing CDR3, stop codons, out-of-frame junctions, or ambiguous translated residues. V3J clonotypes were defined as sequences sharing the same inferred V gene, J gene, and CDR3 amino acid sequence. The percentage overlap between two repertoires was calculated by dividing the number of shared unique clonotypes by the size of the smaller repertoire. RTK rarefaction, the Chao1 estimator, and Recon v2.1 estimates of unobserved clonotypes were used to assess repertoire richness. Generation probabilities for all TCRbeta clonotypes obtained by the gDNA method from a handful of donors were computed using OLGA. What TCRdb holds here is the immuneACCESS table cut down to in-frame rearrangements. Part of the clones is not present; checked against another copy, under half of the missing clones reflect an unresolved V gene, and the others are unexplained. The V and J calls and clone size come from that table; D and trimming were worked out from the DNA. For this sample the table gives roughly 1,000,000 clones, of which about 80% were detected only once. The top ten constitute 0.52% of the sample.

Healthy HIV-negative adults with no recently reported acute infections or vaccinations were included as donors. Only Caucasian adults living in Nashville, Tennessee, USA were represented among the donors. CD4+ T cells were enriched by magnetic negative selection, after which naive cells were positively selected on CD45RA and the negative fraction was taken as the memory subset. Blood was obtained by leukapheresis, after which PBMCs were separated by Ficoll-Histopaque density gradient centrifugation and cryopreserved in liquid nitrogen vapor phase. Analytical flow cytometry was used to check the purity and quantity of every magnetically sorted T cell population. Genomic DNA was isolated from every sorted fraction and measured by UV absorbance on a Nanodrop 2000c. V is cut by 5 bases and J by 4 bases, and the space between the germline ends is 8 bases. The CDR3 runs 13 residues from the cysteine to the phenylalanine. CDR3 DNA is the only sequence kept; it has 39 bases, read in frame from the first base. The germline V gene specifies SGHVS as CDR1 and FNYEAQ as CDR2.

Sequenced input: memory CD4+ T cells from PBMCs. The sample's cell subset or site label, decoded: CD45RA-negative fraction. This TCR was sampled from a young man in good health. Some clones in this sample may be carry-over from other donors' samples. This sequence uses TRBV7-6 and TRBJ1-4, with a weak D call of TRBD1 (5 bases match). The CDR3 region: CASSAQVNEKLFF. Here is the DNA: TGTGCCAGCAGCGCACAGGTTAATGAAAAACTGTTTTTT.